This TCR beta chain was obtained from a study of shared T cell receptors in the human thymus. Measured with immunoSEQ multiplex PCR; TCRdb has only the in-frame clones, and not every one. This table holds about 610,000 clones, approximately 87% found once. The CDR3 covers 11 residues. Trimming removed 11 bases from V and 8 bases from J; junction bases left unmatched: 3. CDR1 and CDR2 from the germline V gene are MNHNY and SVGAGI (reference sequence). These data were also reused for a study on human thymus T cells. That paper states: Resections removed during corrective heart surgery provided the thymus tissue used.

This sequence was found in a boy under two years old with a congenital heart defect. The J gene is TRBJ2-3, the V gene TRBV6-6; TRBD1 matches 11 bases. The sequencing sample was made of thymocytes. The CDR3, as DNA: TGTGCCGGGACAGGGGGAGGTACGCAGTATTTT. Translation gives CAGTGGGTQYF.